The clone carrying this T cell receptor beta chain has just a few counts. The data belong to a study of T-cell memory formation after mild COVID-19. About the study: In these data, TCR clusters were largely donor specific.

CDR1 is KGHDR and CDR2 is SFDVKD in the germline V gene. The CDR3 spans 16 residues. Trimming cost V 6 bases and J 6 bases; bases outside gene matches: 15. TCRdb ran MiXCR on the 5' RACE reads and lists one entry per CDR3 protein. The sample lists 410,000 or so distinct CDR3 sequences, about a quarter occurring once. The sequence was obtained from an adult woman who had mild COVID-19 (a few samples of this study predate the infection). Cell type and time point are not known. This chain connects TRBV24-1 to TRBJ2-7, with 8 bases that match TRBD2. The specimen sequenced was PBMCs or a T cell subset sorted from them (not recorded which). The CDR3 DNA follows: TGTGCCACCAGTCCGGGAGGGATCGACCCCCGGCGCGAGCAGTACTTC. Translating it yields CATSPGGIDPRREQYF.